This TCR beta chain was sequenced during a study of blood T cells in healthy people across ages. Through a sample-barcoded 5' primer and a J-beta primer mix, a second PCR was run for roughly 7 to 12 cycles. A single record per CDR3 protein comes from TCRdb applying MiXCR to the 5' RACE reads. The sample has fewer than 750,000 distinct CDR3 sequences, roughly 48% seen once; the top ten hold roughly 24%. Each of the donors had 8 to 10 milliliters of peripheral blood drawn into EDTA-treated Vacutainer tubes. Germline loops: CDR1 MNHNS, CDR2 SASEGT. The CDR3 is 14 amino acids. The V and J ends lost 6 bases and 3 bases respectively, with 15 bases between them.

The gene calls are TRBV6-1 and TRBJ2-7, with D possibly TRBD1 on 6 matching bases. This clonotype was obtained from an elderly man in good health. Sequencing input: blood. The CDR3 here is CASRPGTRNYEQYF. CDR3 nucleotide sequence: TGTGCCAGCAGGCCCGGGACACGGAACTACGAGCAGTACTTC.